This passage covers 20 T cell receptor beta chains from one sample sequenced in a study of shared clonotypes between healthy human individuals. Terminally differentiated effector memory CD45RA+ cells were excluded by CCR7 positive selection of CD45RO-negative cells. Profiling relied on immunoSEQ multiplex PCR, and the TCRdb table lists in-frame clones only, not all of them. The sample contains millions of clones, around 96% of which appear only once. The sample comprised naive CD8+ T cells sorted from blood. Every receptor here comes from a man between 18 and 35 years old in good health.

The chain has TRBV27 and TRBJ2-3; TRBD2 aligns across 9 bases. With V trimmed by 4 bases and J by 7 bases, 15 bases remained unmatched. Germline V gives CDR1 MNHEY, CDR2 SMNVEV (reference sequence). The CDR3 loop spans 17 amino acids. The CDR3 protein is CASSSIMVAGAPNTQYF. For the CDR3, the DNA is TGTGCCAGCAGTTCAATCATGGTAGCGGGAGCCCCGAATACGCAGTATTTT.

This chain joins TRBV12-2 and TRBJ1-1; whether TRBD1, the table's D call, matches the DNA was not checked. TRBV12-2 is marked as a pseudogene. There are 18 residues in the CDR3. CDR3 residues: CASRLAGGQGAGGTEAFF. The CDR3 region has the DNA TGTGCAAGTCGCTTAGCGGGAGGGCAGGGGGCAGGCGGTACTGAAGCTTTCTTT.

The chain uses TRBV11-2 and TRBJ2-7, with D tentatively TRBD2 (6 bases). The CDR3 is made up of 14 amino acids. Trimming pared 4 bases from V and 5 bases from J, leaving 15 bases between. Germline CDR1 SGHAT, CDR2 FQNNGV. CDR3 sequence (DNA): TGTGCCAGCAGCTACCCTTACGGGAGCGACGAGCAGTACTTC. This sequence encodes CASSYPYGSDEQYF.

The chain recombines TRBV30 with TRBJ2-7, with a weak D call TRBD2 (5 bases). V lost 5 bases and J lost 1, with 12 bases in between. The CDR3 length is 13 residues. CDR1 is GTSNPN and CDR2 is SVGIG in the germline V gene (reference sequence). The CDR3 loop is CAWGPGLSYEQYF. CDR3 DNA sequence: TGTGCCTGGGGCCCGGGGTTATCCTACGAGCAGTACTTC.

This clone has just one count. The rearrangement uses TRBV28 and TRBJ2-7; 9 positions match TRBD2. The V gene end was trimmed by 7 bases and the J gene end by 6 bases; junction bases not matched to a gene: 7. Germline lookup yields CDR1 MDHEN and CDR2 SYDVKM. This CDR3 is 13 amino acids long. The CDR3 DNA reads as TGTGCCAGCACGTTAGCGGGGGCTAGCGAGCAGTACTTC. It specifies CASTLAGASEQYF. The whole variable domain, filled in from reference TRBV28 and TRBJ2-7, reads DVKVTQSSRYLVKRTGEKVFLECVQDMDHENMFWYRQDPGLGLRLIYFSYDVKMKEKGDIPEGYSVSREKKERFSLILESASTNQTSMYLCASTLAGASEQYFGPGTRLTVT.

The chain has TRBV7-9 and TRBJ2-7, with D perhaps matching TRBD2 (5 bases). V lost 4 bases and J lost 0, with 10 bases in between. CDR1 and CDR2 from the germline V gene are SEHNR and FQNEAQ (reference sequence). The CDR3 loop spans 14 amino acids. The CDR3 is CASSSGSDSYEQYF. The CDR3 bases are TGTGCCAGCAGCTCCGGTAGCGACTCCTACGAGCAGTACTTC.

Points on this clone: Other DNA sequences in this specimen translate into the identical CDR3. The genes are TRBV5-1 and TRBJ2-1; D may be TRBD1 or TRBD2 (5 bases each). V was clipped by 0 bases and J by 4 bases, with 8 bases between them. The germline V gene encodes CDR1 SGHRS and CDR2 YFSETQ. This CDR3 region has 14 residues. The CDR3 region is CASSLARGYNEQFF. The CDR3 DNA follows: TGCGCCAGCAGCTTGGCGAGGGGATACAATGAGCAGTTCTTC.

The CDR3 region has the DNA TGTGCCATCAGCGACAGAGCACCCGAGACCCAGTACTTC. It encodes CAISDRAPETQYF. V usage is TRBV10-3 and J usage is TRBJ2-5, with TRBD1 as a possible D gene (5 bases). Germline CDR1 ENHRY, CDR2 SYGVKD. CDR3 length: 13 residues. The V gene lost 6 bases and the J gene lost 5 bases, with 13 bases spanning the gap.

This chain links TRBV4-3 with TRBJ1-2; 7 bases are shared with TRBD1. Germline CDR1 reads LGHNA; CDR2 reads YSLEER. Trimming took 3 bases from V and 1 from J; bases not matched to a gene: 5. CDR3 length: 15 residues. The CDR3 DNA sequence: TGCGCCAGCAGCCACGACAGGGCCGGTAACTATGGCTACACCTTC. It codes for CASSHDRAGNYGYTF.

The gene calls are TRBV27 and TRBJ1-2; 8 bases agree with TRBD1. The CDR3 runs to 15 residues. The V segment lost 0 bases and the J segment 4 bases; nucleotides outside the gene matches: 4. CDR1 is MNHEY and CDR2 is SMNVEV in the germline V gene (reference sequence). DNA for the CDR3: TGTGCCAGCAGTTTATCCCCGGGACAGGCCTATGGCTACACCTTC. It is translated as CASSLSPGQAYGYTF.

The chain couples TRBV10-1 to TRBJ1-1, with 12 bases fitting TRBD1. Germline assignment: CDR1 WNHNN and CDR2 SYGVQD (reference sequence). The CDR3 covers 18 residues. The J segment lost 1 base and the V segment lost 5 bases, leaving 11 bases of the junction unmatched. Written as DNA, the CDR3 is TGCGCCAGCAGTAATTCCCCGGGACAGGGGGCGGCGAACACTGAAGCTTTCTTT. This codes for CASSNSPGQGAANTEAFF.

The chain couples TRBV5-4 to TRBJ2-7; TRBD2 might be the D (6 bases). The CDR3 spans 14 residues. V lost 3 bases and J lost 2, with 12 bases in between. CDR1 and CDR2 (germline): SGHNT, YYREEE (reference sequence). The chain's CDR3 is CASSWDGTPYEQYF. For the CDR3, the DNA is TGTGCCAGCAGCTGGGACGGGACTCCCTACGAGCAGTACTTC.

This chain joins TRBV7-2 and TRBJ2-3; D might be TRBD2 (6 bases). V was pared by 0 bases and J by 1 base, with 20 bases between. Germline assignment: CDR1 SGHTA and CDR2 FQGNSA. This CDR3 is 19 amino acids long. CDR3 protein: CASSLAPFMEGPGTDTQYF. CDR3 sequence (DNA): TGTGCCAGCAGCTTAGCCCCCTTTATGGAGGGCCCCGGCACAGATACGCAGTATTTT.

About this clone itself: Other DNA sequences in this specimen translate into the identical CDR3. The chain employs TRBV5-6 and TRBJ2-1; D ambiguous. The germline V and J ends were trimmed by 2 bases and 8 bases, with 5 bases remaining between them. The CDR3 runs 11 residues. The germline CDR1 and CDR2 sequences are SGHDT and YYEEEE. The chain's CDR3 is CASSFSDEQFF. The CDR3 DNA follows: TGTGCCAGCAGCTTCTCCGATGAGCAGTTCTTC.

V gene TRBV6-1 combines with J gene TRBJ2-7, with D perhaps matching TRBD1 (6 bases). Germline loops: CDR1 MNHNS, CDR2 SASEGT. The CDR3 covers 15 residues. Trimming removed 7 bases at V and 1 base at J, with 17 bases between. The chain's CDR3 is CASNERGTVSYEQYF. The CDR3 nucleotides are TGTGCCAGCAACGAAAGGGGGACGGTATCCTACGAGCAGTACTTC.

The chain uses TRBV11-2 and TRBJ2-7, with 11 nucleotides matching TRBD2. The V gene's germline CDR1 is SGHAT and CDR2 FQNNGV. The CDR3 has 16 residues. The ends lost 5 bases at V and 3 bases at J; junction bases unmatched: 9. The CDR3 bases are TGTGCCAGCAGCATGATAGGGACTAGCGGACTCTACGAGCAGTACTTC. This translates into CASSMIGTSGLYEQYF.

The chain uses TRBV7-8 and TRBJ2-7, with 13 bases lining up with TRBD2. CDR3 length equals 16 residues. The junction had 7 bases not matched to a gene; V was cut back by 4 bases and J by 4 bases. Germline CDR1 SGHVS, CDR2 FQNEAQ. CDR3 in DNA: TGTGCCAGCAGCTCCGGACTAGCGGGAGTCGTGTACGAGCAGTACTTC. Translated: CASSSGLAGVVYEQYF.

The V call is TRBV30, the J call TRBJ1-3, with a weak D call TRBD1 (5 bases). V gave up 5 bases and J gave up 1 base, with 9 bases separating them. The CDR3 has 13 residues. CDR1 is GTSNPN, CDR2 SVGIG, per germline (reference sequence). The CDR3 DNA sequence: TGTGCCTGGGAACAGGATTCTGGAAACACCATATATTTT. This sequence encodes CAWEQDSGNTIYF.

The chain carries TRBV5-8 and TRBJ2-7, with TRBD2 as a possible D gene (5 bases). This CDR3 comprises 15 residues. Germline V gene data show CDR1 as SGHTS and CDR2 as YDEGEE. V dropped 0 bases and J dropped 2 bases, with 12 bases sitting between them. The CDR3 loop is CASSLADGGAYEQYF. DNA for the CDR3: TGTGCCAGCAGCTTGGCCGACGGAGGAGCCTACGAGCAGTACTTC.

This chain connects TRBV5-6 to TRBJ1-1; D gene ambiguous. The CDR3 has 14 amino acids. Trimming left V 0 bases short and J 4 bases short, with 10 bases between. CDR1 is SGHDT and CDR2 is YYEEEE in the germline V gene. The CDR3 loop reads CASSLEGWGTEAFF. Written as DNA, the CDR3 is TGTGCCAGCAGCTTGGAGGGTTGGGGCACTGAAGCTTTCTTT. Based on the CDR3 plus reference TRBV5-6 and TRBJ1-1, the full variable domain is DAGVTQSPTHLIKTRGQQVTLRCSPKSGHDTVSWYQQALGQGPQFIFQYYEEEERQRGNFPDRFSGHQFPNYSSELNVNALLLGDSALYLCASSLEGWGTEAFFGQGTRLTVV.